This T cell receptor beta chain is from a study of blood T cell repertoires in COVID-19. At the level of the study: The origin of the acute and convalescent COVID-19 samples was the United States, Italy and Spain. From T cells, B-cell-depleted T cells, or PBMCs came the material, which was cDNA or gDNA.

This clone has more than one count but fewer than ten. V dropped 4 bases and J dropped 7 bases, with 24 bases sitting between them. This CDR3 spans 17 amino acids. Germline V gene sequence: CDR1 SGDLS, CDR2 YYNGEE. Assay: immunoSEQ multiplex PCR; the TCRdb copy retains only in-frame clones and omits some. Of about 140,000 clones in the sample, approximately 88% were seen once. Sequenced material: peripheral blood. This sequence was found in a human donor in a cohort sampled during active COVID-19. The gene calls are TRBV9 and TRBJ2-1; D gene uncertain. In DNA form, the CDR3 reads TGTGCCAGCAGCCCCCCCATACCAACCTCTGCGCGGAATGAGCAGTTCTTC. Protein product: CASSPPIPTSARNEQFF. The full variable domain, with the rest looked up from reference TRBV9 and TRBJ2-1, is DSGVTQTPKHLITATGQRVTLRCSPRSGDLSVYWYQQSLDQGLQFLIQYYNGEERAKGNILERFSAQQFPDLHSELNLSSLELGDSALYFCASSPPIPTSARNEQFFGPGTRLTVL.